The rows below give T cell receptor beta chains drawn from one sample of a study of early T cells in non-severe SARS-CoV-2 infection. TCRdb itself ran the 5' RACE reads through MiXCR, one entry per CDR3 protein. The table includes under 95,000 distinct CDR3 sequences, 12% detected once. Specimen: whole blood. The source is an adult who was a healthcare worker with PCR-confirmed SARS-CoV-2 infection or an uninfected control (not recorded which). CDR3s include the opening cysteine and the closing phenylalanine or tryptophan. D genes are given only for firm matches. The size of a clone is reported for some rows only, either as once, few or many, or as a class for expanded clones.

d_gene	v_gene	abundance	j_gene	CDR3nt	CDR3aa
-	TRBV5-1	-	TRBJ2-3	TGCGCCAGCGGCGTCGTAAGTTCTAGCACAGATACGCAGTATTTT	CASGVVSSSTDTQYF
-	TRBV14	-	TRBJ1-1	TGTGCCAGCAGCCCCCAGGACACTGAAGCTTTCTTT	CASSPQDTEAFF
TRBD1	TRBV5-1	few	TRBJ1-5	TGCGCCAGCAGCCCAGCCGGGACAGGGGGCTTTCAGCCCCAGCATTTT	CASSPAGTGGFQPQHF
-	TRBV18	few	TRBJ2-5	TGTGCCAGCTCACCGCGAAGGGGGGAGACCCAGTACTTC	CASSPRRGETQYF
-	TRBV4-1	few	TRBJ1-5	TGCGCCAGCAGCCACGCTTTGACTGGCAATCAGCCCCAGCATTTT	CASSHALTGNQPQHF
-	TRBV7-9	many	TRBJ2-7	TGTGCCAGCAGCTCAGGACAGCCCGGTACCCACGAGCAGTACTTC	CASSSGQPGTHEQYF
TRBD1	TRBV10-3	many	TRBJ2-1	TGTGCCATCAGTGATAGAGGGACAGGCCCCTACAATGAGCAGTTCTTC	CAISDRGTGPYNEQFF
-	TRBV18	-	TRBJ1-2	TGTGCCAGCTCACCACGCCCGCCATTGGGTTATGGCTACACCTTC	CASSPRPPLGYGYTF
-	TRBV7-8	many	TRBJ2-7	TGTGCCAGCAGCTTAGCGCGAACTCGCCCCCACTACGAGCAGTACTTC	CASSLARTRPHYEQYF
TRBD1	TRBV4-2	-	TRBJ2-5	TGTGCCAGCAGCCAACCTGGACAGGGTGACGAGACCCAGTACTTC	CASSQPGQGDETQYF
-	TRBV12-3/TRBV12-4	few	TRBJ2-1	TGTGCCAGCACCCCCCCTGCCTCCAATGAGCAGTTCTTC	CASTPPASNEQFF
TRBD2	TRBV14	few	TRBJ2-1	TGTGCCAGCAGCCAAGAACTAGCGGGAGAGGAGGGTCGTTTCTTC	CASSQELAGEEGRFF
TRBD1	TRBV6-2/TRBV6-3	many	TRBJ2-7	TGTGCCAGCAGTCCAGCCAGGGGGCTAAACGAGCAGTACTTC	CASSPARGLNEQYF
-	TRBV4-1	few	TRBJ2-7	TGCGCCAGCAGCCAAGAGGAGGGATACGAGCAGTACTTC	CASSQEEGYEQYF
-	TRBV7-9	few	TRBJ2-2	TGTGCCAGCAGCTTAGGTCTGCTCCAGGGTGCCGGGGAGCTGTTTTTT	CASSLGLLQGAGELFF
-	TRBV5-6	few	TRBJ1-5	TGTGCCACCAAGACGGGCTGGAATCAGCCCCAGCATTTT	CATKTGWNQPQHF
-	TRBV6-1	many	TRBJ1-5	TGTGCCAGCATACAGGGCCTGAGCAATCAGCCCCAGCATTTT	CASIQGLSNQPQHF
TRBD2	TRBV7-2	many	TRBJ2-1	TGTGCCAGCAGCCCCCCGAGGCTAGCGGGAGGAAATAATGAGCAGTTCTTC	CASSPPRLAGGNNEQFF
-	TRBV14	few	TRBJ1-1	TGTGCCAGCAACCCGGGCAACACTGAAGCTTTCTTT	CASNPGNTEAFF
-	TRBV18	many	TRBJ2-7	TGTGCCAGCTCACGTTACAAGGGACCGACTATCAACGAGCAGTACTTC	CASSRYKGPTINEQYF
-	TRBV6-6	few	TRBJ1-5	TGTGCCAGCAGCCCCTGGGGGAATCAGCCCCAGCATTTT	CASSPWGNQPQHF
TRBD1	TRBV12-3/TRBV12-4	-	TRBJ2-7	TGTGCCAGCAGTTTAGGGGGGCAGGGGGCGCGGGAGCAGTACTTC	CASSLGGQGAREQYF
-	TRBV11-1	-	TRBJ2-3	TGTGCCAGCAGTTCGAAGAGTACGCAGTATTTT	CASSSKSTQYF
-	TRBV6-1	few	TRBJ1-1	TGTGCCAGCTGCGCTACAGTGTACACTGAAGCTTTCTTT	CASCATVYTEAFF
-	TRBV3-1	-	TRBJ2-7	TGTGCCAGCAGCCAATTACAGGTGACCTACGAGCAGTACTTC	CASSQLQVTYEQYF
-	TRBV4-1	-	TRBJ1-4	TGCGCCAGCAGCCAAGATAGGGCGGTGGCTGAAAAACTGTTTTTT	CASSQDRAVAEKLFF
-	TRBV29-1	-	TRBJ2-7	TGCAGCGTTCCGGCCCCGGGGTACGAGCAGTACTTC	CSVPAPGYEQYF
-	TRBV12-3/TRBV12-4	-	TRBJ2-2	TGTGCCAGCAGTTTCACCCCCCGGAACACCGGGGAGCTGTTTTTT	CASSFTPRNTGELFF
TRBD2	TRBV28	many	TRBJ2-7	TGTGCCAGCAGCCAAGGACTAGCGGGGGGGTACTCCTACGAGCAGTACTTC	CASSQGLAGGYSYEQYF
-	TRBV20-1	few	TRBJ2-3	TGCAGTGCTAGAACCCCGGGGCCAGGTACGCAGTATTTT	CSARTPGPGTQYF
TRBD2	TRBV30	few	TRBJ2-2	TGTGCCTGGAGTATAGCGGGAGGTTACACCGGGGAGCTGTTTTTT	CAWSIAGGYTGELFF
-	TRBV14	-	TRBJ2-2	TGTGCCAGCAGCCAAGCCACAGGACGGACCGGGGAGCTGTTTTTT	CASSQATGRTGELFF
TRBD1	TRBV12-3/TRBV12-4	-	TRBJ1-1	TGTGCCAGCAGCGTGACAGGGGGCACTGAAGCTTTCTTT	CASSVTGGTEAFF
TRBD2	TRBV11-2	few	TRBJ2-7	TGTGCCAGCAGCTTAGGTCAGGGAGGAGCGGGGCTCTCCTACGAGCAGTACTTC	CASSLGQGGAGLSYEQYF
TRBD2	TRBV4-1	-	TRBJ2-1	TGCGCCAGCAGCCAGGGGAGCGGGAGGCTCGATGAGCAGTTCTTC	CASSQGSGRLDEQFF
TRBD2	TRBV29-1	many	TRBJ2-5	TGCAGCGCCCGACTAGCGGGCGAGAAGACCCAGTACTTC	CSARLAGEKTQYF
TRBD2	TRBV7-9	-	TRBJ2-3	TGTGCCAGCAGCGCGGGACTAGCGAGCACAGATACGCAGTATTTT	CASSAGLASTDTQYF
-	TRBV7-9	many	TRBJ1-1	TGTGCCAGCAGCCCACGATCGGGTGGGCAGTTGAACACTGAAGCTTTCTTT	CASSPRSGGQLNTEAFF
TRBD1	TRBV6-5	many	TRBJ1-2	TGTGCCAGCAGTCCGGGACAGGGCGCCTATAACTATGGCTACACCTTC	CASSPGQGAYNYGYTF